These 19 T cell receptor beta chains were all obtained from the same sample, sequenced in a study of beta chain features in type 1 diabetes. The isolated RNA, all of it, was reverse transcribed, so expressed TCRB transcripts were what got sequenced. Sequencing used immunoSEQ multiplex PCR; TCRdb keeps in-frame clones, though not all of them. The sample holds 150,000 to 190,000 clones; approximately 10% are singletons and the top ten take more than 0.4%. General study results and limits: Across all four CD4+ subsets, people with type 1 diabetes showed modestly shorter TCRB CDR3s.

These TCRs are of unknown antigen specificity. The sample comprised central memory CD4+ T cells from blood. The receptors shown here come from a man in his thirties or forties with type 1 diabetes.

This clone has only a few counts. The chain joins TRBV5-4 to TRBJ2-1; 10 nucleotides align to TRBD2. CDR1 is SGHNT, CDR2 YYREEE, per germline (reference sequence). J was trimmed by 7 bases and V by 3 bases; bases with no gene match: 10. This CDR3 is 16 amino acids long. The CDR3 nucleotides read TGTGCCAGCAGCTCTGAAGCGGGAGGGGTTGGGAATGAGCAGTTCTTC. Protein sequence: CASSSEAGGVGNEQFF.

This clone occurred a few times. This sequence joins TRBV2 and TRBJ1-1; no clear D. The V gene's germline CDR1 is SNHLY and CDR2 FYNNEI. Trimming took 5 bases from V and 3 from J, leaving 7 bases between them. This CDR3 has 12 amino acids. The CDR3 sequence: CASSPLDTEAFF. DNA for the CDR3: TGTGCCAGCAGTCCCCTAGACACTGAAGCTTTCTTT. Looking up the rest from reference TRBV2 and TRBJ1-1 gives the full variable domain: EPEVTQTPSHQVTQMGQEVILRCVPISNHLYFYWYRQILGQKVEFLVSFYNNEISEKSEIFDDQFSVERPDGSNFTLKIRSTKLEDSAMYFCASSPLDTEAFFGQGTRLTVV.

The CDR3 DNA reads as TGTGCCAGCAGTTTATTTGGGACAGGGGGATACGAGCAGTACTTC. Translated, it gives CASSLFGTGGYEQYF. The chain combines TRBV28 with TRBJ2-7, with 11 bases fitting TRBD1. The germline V gene has CDR1 MDHEN and CDR2 SYDVKM. The CDR3 totals 15 residues. Germline trimming cut 1 base from V and 4 bases from J; bases unmatched to any gene: 3.

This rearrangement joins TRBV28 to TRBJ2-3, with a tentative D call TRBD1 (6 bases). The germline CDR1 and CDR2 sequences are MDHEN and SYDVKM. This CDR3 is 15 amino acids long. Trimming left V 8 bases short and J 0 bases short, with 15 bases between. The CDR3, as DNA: TGTGCCAGCTCAGCCGGGACACAAAGCACAGATACGCAGTATTTT. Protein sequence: CASSAGTQSTDTQYF.

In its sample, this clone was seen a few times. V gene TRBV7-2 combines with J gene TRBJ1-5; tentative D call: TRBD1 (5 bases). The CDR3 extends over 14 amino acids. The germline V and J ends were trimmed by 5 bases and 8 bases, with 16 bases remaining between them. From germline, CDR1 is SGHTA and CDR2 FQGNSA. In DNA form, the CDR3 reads TGTGCCAGCAGCGCCGGACCCCAGGGCGAGCCCCAGCATTTT. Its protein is CASSAGPQGEPQHF.

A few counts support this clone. The CDR3 DNA reads TGTGCCAGCAGCGTCGCAGGGGAATACAATCAGCCCCAGCATTTT. Residues: CASSVAGEYNQPQHF. The genes are TRBV9 and TRBJ1-5, with a possible D match to TRBD1 (6 bases). The V gene's germline CDR1 is SGDLS and CDR2 YYNGEE. V was pared by 2 bases and J by 3 bases, with 12 bases between. The CDR3 contains 15 residues. Variable domain in full (rest from reference TRBV9 and TRBJ1-5): DSGVTQTPKHLITATGQRVTLRCSPRSGDLSVYWYQQSLDQGLQFLIQYYNGEERAKGNILERFSAQQFPDLHSELNLSSLELGDSALYFCASSVAGEYNQPQHFGDGTRLSIL.

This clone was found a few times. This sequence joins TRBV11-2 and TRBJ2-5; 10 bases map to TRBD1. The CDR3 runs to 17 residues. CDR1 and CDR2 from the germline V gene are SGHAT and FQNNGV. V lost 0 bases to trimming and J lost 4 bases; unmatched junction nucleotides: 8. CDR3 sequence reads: CASSLDLGTGALETQYF. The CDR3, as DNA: TGTGCCAGCAGCTTAGACCTCGGGACAGGGGCTTTAGAGACCCAGTACTTC.

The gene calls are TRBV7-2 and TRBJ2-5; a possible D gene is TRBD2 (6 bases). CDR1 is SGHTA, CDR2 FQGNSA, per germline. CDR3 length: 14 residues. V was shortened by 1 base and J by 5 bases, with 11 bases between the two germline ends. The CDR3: CASSLVGGGETQYF. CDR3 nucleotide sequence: TGTGCCAGCAGCTTAGTGGGGGGTGGGGAGACCCAGTACTTC. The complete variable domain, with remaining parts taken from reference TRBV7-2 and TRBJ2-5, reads GAGVSQSPSNKVTEKGKDVELRCDPISGHTALYWYRQSLGQGLEFLIYFQGNSAPDKSGLPSDRFSAERTGGSVSTLTIQRTQQEDSAVYLCASSLVGGGETQYFGPGTRLLVL.

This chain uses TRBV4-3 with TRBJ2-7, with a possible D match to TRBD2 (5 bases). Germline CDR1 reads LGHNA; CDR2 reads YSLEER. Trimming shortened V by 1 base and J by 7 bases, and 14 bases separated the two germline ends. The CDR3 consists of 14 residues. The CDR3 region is CASSQGFGMGEQYF. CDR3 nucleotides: TGCGCCAGCAGCCAAGGATTCGGGATGGGAGAGCAGTACTTC.

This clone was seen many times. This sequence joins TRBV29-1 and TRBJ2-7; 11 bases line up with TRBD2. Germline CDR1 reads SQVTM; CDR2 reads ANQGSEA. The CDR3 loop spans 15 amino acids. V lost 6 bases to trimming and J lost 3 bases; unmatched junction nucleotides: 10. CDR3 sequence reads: CSVLAGDSEGYEQYF. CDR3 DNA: TGCAGCGTACTAGCGGGAGATAGCGAGGGCTACGAGCAGTACTTC.

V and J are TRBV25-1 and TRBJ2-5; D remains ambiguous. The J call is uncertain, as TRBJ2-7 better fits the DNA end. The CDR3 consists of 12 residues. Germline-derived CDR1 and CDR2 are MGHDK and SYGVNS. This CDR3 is CASSEAFYEQYF. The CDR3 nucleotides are TGTGCCAGCAGTGAAGCATTCTACGAGCAGTACTTC.

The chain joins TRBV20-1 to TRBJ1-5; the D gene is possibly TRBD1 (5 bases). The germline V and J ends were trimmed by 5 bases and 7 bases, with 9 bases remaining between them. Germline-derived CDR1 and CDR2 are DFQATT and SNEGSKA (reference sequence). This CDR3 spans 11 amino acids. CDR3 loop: CSAGAGQPQHF. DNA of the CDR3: TGCAGTGCTGGGGCAGGGCAGCCCCAGCATTTT.

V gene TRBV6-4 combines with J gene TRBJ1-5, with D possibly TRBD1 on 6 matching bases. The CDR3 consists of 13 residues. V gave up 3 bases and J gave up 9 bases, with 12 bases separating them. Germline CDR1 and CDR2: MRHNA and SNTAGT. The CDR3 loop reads CASSEQGGGPQHF. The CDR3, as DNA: TGTGCCAGCAGTGAACAGGGTGGAGGGCCCCAGCATTTT.

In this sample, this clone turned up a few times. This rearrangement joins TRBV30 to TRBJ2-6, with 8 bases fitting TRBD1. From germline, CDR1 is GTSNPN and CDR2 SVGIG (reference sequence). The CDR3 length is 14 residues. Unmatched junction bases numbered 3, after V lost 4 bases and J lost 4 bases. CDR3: CAWNQGAGANVLTF. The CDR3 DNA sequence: TGTGCCTGGAATCAGGGGGCAGGGGCCAACGTCCTGACTTTC.

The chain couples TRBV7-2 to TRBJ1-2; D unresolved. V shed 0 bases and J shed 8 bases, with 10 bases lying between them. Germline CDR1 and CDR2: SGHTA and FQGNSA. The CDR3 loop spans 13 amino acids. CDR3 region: CASSLAPGSGYTF. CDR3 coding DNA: TGTGCCAGCAGCTTAGCGCCGGGTTCGGGCTACACCTTC.

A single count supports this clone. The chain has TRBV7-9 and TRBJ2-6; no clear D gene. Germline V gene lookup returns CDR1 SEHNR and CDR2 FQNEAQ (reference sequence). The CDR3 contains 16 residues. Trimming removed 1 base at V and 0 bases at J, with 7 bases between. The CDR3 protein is CASSLGSTSGANVLTF. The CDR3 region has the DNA TGTGCCAGCAGCTTAGGCAGTACCTCTGGGGCCAACGTCCTGACTTTC.

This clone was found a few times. The CDR3 DNA follows: TGTGCCAGCTCACCGGCGGGGGACGAGCAGTACTTC. It is translated as CASSPAGDEQYF. The chain links TRBV18 to TRBJ2-7; TRBD2 aligns across 7 bases. The CDR3 runs to 12 residues. The trim removed 3 bases at V and 5 bases at J, leaving 1 base unmatched. Germline V gene lookup returns CDR1 KGHSH and CDR2 LQKENI.

The CDR3 loop reads CASSPFSQREYNEQFF. CDR3 in DNA: TGTGCCAGCAGCCCATTTAGTCAGCGGGAGTACAATGAGCAGTTCTTC. The chain links TRBV4-2 to TRBJ2-1; 8 positions match TRBD2. Trimming at V came to 4 bases and at J to 4 bases, leaving 9 bases not matched to a gene. Per the germline V gene, CDR1 is LGHNA and CDR2 is YNFKEQ. The CDR3 is 16 amino acids.

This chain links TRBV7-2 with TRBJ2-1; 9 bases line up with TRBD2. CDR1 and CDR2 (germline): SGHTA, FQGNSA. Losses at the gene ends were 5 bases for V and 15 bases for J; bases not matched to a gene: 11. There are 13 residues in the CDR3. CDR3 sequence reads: CASSRGNPGLAFF. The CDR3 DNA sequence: TGTGCCAGCAGCCGAGGCAACCCGGGACTAGCGTTCTTC.